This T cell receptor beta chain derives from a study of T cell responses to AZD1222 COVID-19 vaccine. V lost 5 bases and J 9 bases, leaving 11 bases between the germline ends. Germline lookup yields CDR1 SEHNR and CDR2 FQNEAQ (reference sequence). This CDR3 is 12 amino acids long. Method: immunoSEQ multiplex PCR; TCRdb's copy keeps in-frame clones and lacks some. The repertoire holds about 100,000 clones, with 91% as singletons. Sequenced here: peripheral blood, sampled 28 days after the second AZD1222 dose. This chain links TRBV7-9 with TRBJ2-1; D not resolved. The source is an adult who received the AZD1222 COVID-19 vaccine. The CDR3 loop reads CASSPPRTEQFF. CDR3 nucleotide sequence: TGTGCCAGCAGCCCACCGAGGACTGAGCAGTTCTTC.